This note documents a single TCR beta chain sequence. The CDR3 has 16 residues. Germline-derived CDR1 and CDR2 are SEHNR and FQNEAQ (reference sequence). The trim removed 5 bases at V and 3 bases at J, leaving 7 bases unmatched. The data stem from a study of beta chain features in type 1 diabetes. Reverse transcribing all isolated RNA meant expressed TCRB transcripts were sequenced. Clones were read by immunoSEQ multiplex PCR, and TCRdb kept only the in-frame ones, dropping some. The sample carries under 500,000 clones, 25% to 35% recorded once. The source is a man aged 18 to 30 in good health. This sequence joins TRBV7-9 and TRBJ2-1; 10 nucleotides line up with TRBD2. Sequencing used naive CD4+ T cells from blood. CDR3 DNA sequence: TGTGCCAGCAGCAAGAATCGGACTAGCGGCTACAATGAGCAGTTCTTC. Translation gives CASSKNRTSGYNEQFF.